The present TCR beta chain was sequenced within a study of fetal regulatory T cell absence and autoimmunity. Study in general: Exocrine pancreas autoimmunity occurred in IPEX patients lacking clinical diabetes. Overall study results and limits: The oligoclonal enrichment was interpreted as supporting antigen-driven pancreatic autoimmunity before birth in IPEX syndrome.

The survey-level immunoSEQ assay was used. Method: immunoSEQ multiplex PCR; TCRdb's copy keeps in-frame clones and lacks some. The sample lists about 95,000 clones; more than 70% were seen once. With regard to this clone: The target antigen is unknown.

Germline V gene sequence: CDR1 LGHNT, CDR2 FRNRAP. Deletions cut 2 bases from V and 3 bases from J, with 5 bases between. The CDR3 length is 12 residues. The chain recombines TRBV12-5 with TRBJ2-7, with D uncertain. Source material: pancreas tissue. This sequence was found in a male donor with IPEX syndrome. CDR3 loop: CASGLTNYEQYF. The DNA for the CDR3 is TGTGCTAGTGGTTTGACTAACTACGAGCAGTACTTC. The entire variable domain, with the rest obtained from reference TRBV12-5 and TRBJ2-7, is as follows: DARVTQTPRHKVTEMGQEVTMRCQPILGHNTVFWYRQTMMQGLELLAYFRNRAPLDDSGMPKDRFSAEMPDATLATLKIQPSEPRDSAVYFCASGLTNYEQYFGPGTRLTVT.